Listed below are T cell receptor beta chains from one sample, sequenced in a study of T cells after yellow fever vaccination. In TCRdb, the 5' RACE reads were re-called with MiXCR into one record per CDR3 protein. The repertoire holds nearly 300,000 distinct CDR3 sequences, around 9.3% seen once, with around 3.4% in the top ten. The sample consisted of CD4+ T cells sorted from PBMCs, taken 5 days after the yellow fever booster vaccination. These receptors all stem from a young man who received the YFV17D yellow fever vaccine. Both conserved end residues are part of each CDR3. The D gene is left open where the match is weak. Size is stated for part of the rows, as once, few or many counts, or as a class when the clone is expanded.

d_call: TRBD1; j_call: TRBJ2-2; v_call: TRBV10-3; clone_size: many; cdr3_nt: TGTGCCATCAGAAGACAGGGTGCCACCGGGGAGCTGTTTTTT; cdr3_aa: CAIRRQGATGELFF
d_call: .; j_call: TRBJ2-7; v_call: TRBV7-9; clone_size: few; cdr3_nt: TGTGCCAGCAGCCTAGACTTCGACGAGCAGTACTTC; cdr3_aa: CASSLDFDEQYF
d_call: .; j_call: TRBJ2-5; v_call: TRBV7-9; clone_size: .; cdr3_nt: TGTGCCAGCAGGGACAGCGGACAAGAGACCCAGTACTTC; cdr3_aa: CASRDSGQETQYF
d_call: .; j_call: TRBJ2-3; v_call: TRBV21-1; clone_size: .; cdr3_nt: TGTGCCAGCAGCAAAGCGACAGGGTCTGATACGCAGTATTTT; cdr3_aa: CASSKATGSDTQYF
d_call: TRBD2; j_call: TRBJ2-1; v_call: TRBV20-1; clone_size: .; cdr3_nt: TGCAGTGCGAGTGTGACTAGCGACGACAATGAGCAGTTCTTC; cdr3_aa: CSASVTSDDNEQFF
d_call: .; j_call: TRBJ1-2; v_call: TRBV20-1; clone_size: many; cdr3_nt: TGCAGTGAGGGGGGAGACTATGGCTACACCTTC; cdr3_aa: CSEGGDYGYTF
d_call: .; j_call: TRBJ2-5; v_call: TRBV2; clone_size: many; cdr3_nt: TGTGCCAGCAGCCGATCTCCGGGTCCTGAAGAGACCCAGTACTTC; cdr3_aa: CASSRSPGPEETQYF
d_call: .; j_call: TRBJ1-2; v_call: TRBV11-2; clone_size: few; cdr3_nt: TGTGCCAGCAGCGCAGGGATTCGGTATGGCTACACCTTC; cdr3_aa: CASSAGIRYGYTF
d_call: .; j_call: TRBJ2-7; v_call: TRBV20-1; clone_size: few; cdr3_nt: TGCAGTGCTAGAGGGCACGGCCATCTCTACGAGCAGTACTTC; cdr3_aa: CSARGHGHLYEQYF
d_call: TRBD1; j_call: TRBJ1-2; v_call: TRBV5-5; clone_size: .; cdr3_nt: TGTGCCAGCGAGGACAGGGCCTATGGCTACACCTTC; cdr3_aa: CASEDRAYGYTF
d_call: .; j_call: TRBJ1-4; v_call: TRBV6-2/TRBV6-3; clone_size: .; cdr3_nt: TGTGCCAGCAGCTTACCCGGGACAACCGTTGGTAATGAAAAACTGTTTTTT; cdr3_aa: CASSLPGTTVGNEKLFF
d_call: .; j_call: TRBJ2-7; v_call: TRBV6-2/TRBV6-3; clone_size: .; cdr3_nt: TGTGCCAGCACGTATCACGGCACCTACGAGCAGTACTTC; cdr3_aa: CASTYHGTYEQYF
d_call: .; j_call: TRBJ1-5; v_call: TRBV10-3; clone_size: few; cdr3_nt: TGTGCCATCAGTGAGCAAGAGGGTGAGAAGGCCCAGCATTTT; cdr3_aa: CAISEQEGEKAQHF
d_call: .; j_call: TRBJ1-2; v_call: TRBV5-1; clone_size: .; cdr3_nt: TGCGCCAGCAGCTTGGGAGGGGTGGACTATGGCTACACCTTC; cdr3_aa: CASSLGGVDYGYTF
d_call: .; j_call: TRBJ1-6; v_call: TRBV6-5; clone_size: .; cdr3_nt: TGTGCCAGCAGACAAAGGACGTTTTCACCCCTCCACTTT; cdr3_aa: CASRQRTFSPLHF
d_call: .; j_call: TRBJ1-1; v_call: TRBV6-5; clone_size: few; cdr3_nt: TGTGCCAGCAGTTTCACCGGGACGGGGAACACTGAAGCTTTCTTT; cdr3_aa: CASSFTGTGNTEAFF
d_call: .; j_call: TRBJ1-5; v_call: TRBV18; clone_size: .; cdr3_nt: TGTGCCAGCTCACCAAGTACAGGGCGGGGACAGCCCCAGCATTTT; cdr3_aa: CASSPSTGRGQPQHF
d_call: .; j_call: TRBJ1-6; v_call: TRBV5-1; clone_size: few; cdr3_nt: TGCGCCAGCAGCTTGGATGGTCCCCCAGTAGGTTCACCCCTCCACTTT; cdr3_aa: CASSLDGPPVGSPLHF
d_call: .; j_call: TRBJ2-3; v_call: TRBV11-3; clone_size: .; cdr3_nt: TGTGCCAGCAGCCGGGACCGGGACAGCGGGGGTACGCAGTATTTT; cdr3_aa: CASSRDRDSGGTQYF
d_call: TRBD2; j_call: TRBJ2-3; v_call: TRBV4-2; clone_size: .; cdr3_nt: TGTGCCAGCAGCCCCCTTAGCGGGGGGCGTGATACGCAGTATTTT; cdr3_aa: CASSPLSGGRDTQYF
d_call: TRBD1; j_call: TRBJ2-3; v_call: TRBV7-7; clone_size: few; cdr3_nt: TGTGCTAGCAGCTCGAACACAGGGGGAACAGATACGCAGTATTTT; cdr3_aa: CASSSNTGGTDTQYF
d_call: .; j_call: TRBJ2-6; v_call: TRBV7-9; clone_size: .; cdr3_nt: TGTGCCAGCTTTCGGGGATCTGGGGCCAACGTCCTGACTTTC; cdr3_aa: CASFRGSGANVLTF
d_call: .; j_call: TRBJ2-3; v_call: TRBV7-2; clone_size: many; cdr3_nt: TGTGCCAGCAGCGAAGGGGGAGGGACCGCCCCCCCAGATACGCAGTATTTT; cdr3_aa: CASSEGGGTAPPDTQYF
d_call: .; j_call: TRBJ2-7; v_call: TRBV6-6; clone_size: few; cdr3_nt: TGTGCCAGCAGTTACGGCGGAAAAGACTACGAGCAGTACTTC; cdr3_aa: CASSYGGKDYEQYF
d_call: .; j_call: TRBJ1-1; v_call: TRBV20-1; clone_size: .; cdr3_nt: TGCAGTGTTCTGACTTCTGAAGCTTTCTTT; cdr3_aa: CSVLTSEAFF
d_call: .; j_call: TRBJ2-2; v_call: TRBV12-3/TRBV12-4; clone_size: few; cdr3_nt: TGTGCCAGCAGTTTAGGTTTACGAGGAGGGATCCCCCCCTCGAACACCGGGGAGCTGTTTTTT; cdr3_aa: CASSLGLRGGIPPSNTGELFF
d_call: .; j_call: TRBJ1-2; v_call: TRBV9; clone_size: .; cdr3_nt: TGTGCCAGCAGCACCCATCGAGGAGATCACAACTATGGCTACACCTTC; cdr3_aa: CASSTHRGDHNYGYTF
d_call: .; j_call: TRBJ1-5; v_call: TRBV18; clone_size: few; cdr3_nt: TGTGCCAGCTCACCCGGGGGCTCGTATAATCAGCCCCAGCATTTT; cdr3_aa: CASSPGGSYNQPQHF
d_call: TRBD1; j_call: TRBJ2-5; v_call: TRBV6-5; clone_size: many; cdr3_nt: TGTGCCAGCAGTTACCTAGACAGGGGGCACCAAGAGACCCAGTACTTC; cdr3_aa: CASSYLDRGHQETQYF
d_call: .; j_call: TRBJ1-1; v_call: TRBV18; clone_size: .; cdr3_nt: TGTGCCAGCTCACCATCAGGGATTGAAGCTTTCTTT; cdr3_aa: CASSPSGIEAFF
d_call: .; j_call: TRBJ2-5; v_call: TRBV6-6; clone_size: .; cdr3_nt: TGTGCCAGCAGCGAGGGTCAGCAAGAGACCAAGTACTTC; cdr3_aa: CASSEGQQETKYF
d_call: .; j_call: TRBJ2-7; v_call: TRBV3-1; clone_size: few; cdr3_nt: TGTGCCAGCAGCCAAAGGGAAGGCGAGCAGTACTTC; cdr3_aa: CASSQREGEQYF
d_call: .; j_call: TRBJ2-5; v_call: TRBV7-2; clone_size: few; cdr3_nt: TGTGCCAGCAGCTCCTCTAGGGGGGAGACCCAGTACTTC; cdr3_aa: CASSSSRGETQYF
d_call: TRBD1; j_call: TRBJ2-3; v_call: TRBV5-1; clone_size: .; cdr3_nt: TGCGCCAGCAGCTACTCGGGACAGGGGCAAGGGGATACGCAGTATTTT; cdr3_aa: CASSYSGQGQGDTQYF
d_call: .; j_call: TRBJ2-3; v_call: TRBV27; clone_size: .; cdr3_nt: TGTGCCAGCAGTTTATGGGGTGCGGGCTCAGCAGGGACGCAGTATTTT; cdr3_aa: CASSLWGAGSAGTQYF
d_call: .; j_call: TRBJ2-5; v_call: TRBV7-2; clone_size: few; cdr3_nt: TGTGCCAGCAGCTCAAAGACCGCTCGGAGGGAGACCCAGTACTTC; cdr3_aa: CASSSKTARRETQYF
d_call: TRBD2; j_call: TRBJ2-3; v_call: TRBV12-3/TRBV12-4; clone_size: many; cdr3_nt: TGTGCCAGCAGTTCCCGACTAGCCTCTAGCACAGATACGCAGTATTTT; cdr3_aa: CASSSRLASSTDTQYF
d_call: .; j_call: TRBJ2-1; v_call: TRBV12-3/TRBV12-4; clone_size: .; cdr3_nt: TGTGCCAGCTACAACCGGGACACCAATGAGCAGTTCTTC; cdr3_aa: CASYNRDTNEQFF
d_call: TRBD2; j_call: TRBJ2-1; v_call: TRBV11-2; clone_size: .; cdr3_nt: TGTGCCAGCAGACTTAGGCGGGGGGGCTTTGAGAATGAGCAGTTCTTC; cdr3_aa: CASRLRRGGFENEQFF